This TCR beta chain was recorded in a study of OX40 agonist ivuxolimab in advanced cancers. The wider study: An agonistic anti-OX40 (CD134) antibody, ivuxolimab, was used to treat the patients.

Regarding this clone: The target antigen is unknown.

Germline trimming cut 3 bases from V and 6 bases from J; bases unmatched to any gene: 5. CDR1 is SEHNR and CDR2 is FQNEAQ in the germline V gene (reference sequence). There are 14 residues in the CDR3. General observations from the study: At 0.1 to 3.0 mg/kg and by week 6, CD4+ and CD8+ T cells in the blood had expanded clonally. In the 0.1-3.0 mg/kg groups, partial responders showed among the lowest expansion.

Generated by immunoSEQ multiplex PCR, the TCRdb table keeps only in-frame clones and is missing some. The repertoire holds about 13,000 clones, approximately 80% seen once, with about 37% in the top ten. The input for sequencing was CD4+ or CD8+ T cells sorted from blood, taken in a trial of the OX40 agonist ivuxolimab. The chain carries TRBV7-9 and TRBJ2-7, with 10 bases matching TRBD1. This clonotype was obtained from an adult with an advanced solid tumor such as melanoma, head and neck, liver or kidney cancer. CDR3 sequence (DNA): TGTGCCAGCAGCTTTACGGGACAGGGGTTCGAGCAGTACTTC. Residues: CASSFTGQGFEQYF. The full variable domain, rest sourced from reference TRBV7-9 and TRBJ2-7, is DTGVSQNPRHKITKRGQNVTFRCDPISEHNRLYWYRQTLGQGPEFLTYFQNEAQLEKSRLLSDRFSAERPKGSFSTLEIQRTEQGDSAMYLCASSFTGQGFEQYFGPGTRLTVT.